This TCR beta chain emerged from a study of shared clonotypes between healthy human individuals. This clone was seen only a few times. The same CDR3 also results from other DNA sequences found in this sample. CDR1 and CDR2 (germline): MNHEY, SMNVEV (reference sequence). Trimming left V 3 bases short and J 2 bases short, with 8 bases between. The CDR3 length is 13 residues. Naivety among CD8 cells was defined by CD45RO negativity and positive CCR7 selection, thereby excluding terminally differentiated effector memory CD45RA+ cells. TCRdb's table, derived via immunoSEQ multiplex PCR, lists solely in-frame clones and lacks some. The sample carries about 2.1 million clones, roughly 95% recorded once.

The source of this sequence is a man aged 18 to 30 in good health. Some clones in this sample may be carry-over from other donors' samples. The sequenced sample consisted of naive CD8+ T cells from PBMCs. This chain links TRBV27 with TRBJ2-7; D call uncertain. CDR3 in amino acids: CASSFGGTYEQYF. As DNA, the CDR3 is TGTGCCAGCAGTTTTGGCGGAACCTACGAGCAGTACTTC.